The next 9 T cell receptor beta chains were all read from a single sample in a study of blood T cell repertoires in COVID-19. Here immunoSEQ multiplex PCR was the method, and the copy in TCRdb shows in-frame clones only, minus some. The sample has roughly 250,000 clones, approximately 79% seen once; the top ten hold 3% to 4%. Sequencing was performed on peripheral blood. Every receptor here comes from a woman aged 40-49 years with active or convalescent COVID-19.

The gene calls are TRBV10-2 and TRBJ2-7, with 9 positions matching TRBD1. Looked up from germline, CDR1 is WSHSY and CDR2 is SAAADI. The junction had 13 bases not matched to a gene; V was cut back by 3 bases and J by 4 bases. The CDR3 sequence is 17 residues long. CDR3 sequence: CASSDTNRGRAGYEQYV. CDR3 DNA sequence: TGCGCCAGCAGTGACACGAACAGGGGGCGCGCGGGGTACGAGCAGTACGTC.

The chain carries TRBV4-1 and TRBJ2-1, with 8 bases fitting TRBD2. CDR1 MGHRA and CDR2 YSYEKL come from the germline V gene. CDR3 size: 15 residues. After removal of 2 bases from V and 0 bases from J, the junction contained 0 bases not matched to a gene. CDR3 amino acids: CASSQSGGSYNEQFF. As DNA, the CDR3 is TGCGCCAGCAGCCAAAGCGGGGGCTCCTACAATGAGCAGTTCTTC.

The V and J genes are TRBV9 and TRBJ1-5; TRBD1 aligns across 11 bases. With V trimmed by 4 bases and J by 6 bases, 18 bases remained unmatched. The germline CDR1 and CDR2 sequences are SGDLS and YYNGEE. The CDR3 runs 19 residues. CDR3 sequence: CASSLSSGTGQGAVQPQHF. The CDR3, as DNA: TGTGCCAGCAGCCTAAGCAGTGGTACAGGACAGGGGGCGGTTCAGCCCCAGCATTTT.

This chain links TRBV9 with TRBJ2-2; no definite D call. Per germline, CDR1 SGDLS and CDR2 YYNGEE. Trimming removed 0 bases from V and 6 bases from J, with 6 bases in between. The CDR3 has 13 amino acids. CDR3 sequence reads: CASSVGSAGELFF. CDR3 nucleotides: TGTGCCAGCAGCGTAGGGTCGGCCGGGGAGCTGTTTTTT.

The rearrangement uses TRBV30 and TRBJ1-2; 8 bases line up with TRBD1. The CDR3 length is 13 residues. V lost 1 base to trimming and J lost 2 bases; unmatched junction nucleotides: 0. Per the germline V gene, CDR1 is GTSNPN and CDR2 is SVGIG (reference sequence). In DNA, the CDR3 is TGTGCCTGGAGTGGACAGGGGAACTATGGCTACACCTTC. Its protein is CAWSGQGNYGYTF.

This chain joins TRBV15 and TRBJ1-1, with 7 bases lining up with TRBD1. The CDR3 consists of 15 residues. J gave up 5 bases and V 4 bases, and 10 bases lay outside the gene matches. Looked up from germline, CDR1 is LNHNV and CDR2 is YYDKDF (reference sequence). In nucleotides, the CDR3 is TGTGCCACCAGCACCGCCGACAGGGAGGTTACTGAAGCTTTCTTT. Protein sequence: CATSTADREVTEAFF.

The V call is TRBV30, the J call TRBJ1-2, with D tentatively TRBD1 (5 bases). Germline values: CDR1 GTSNPN, CDR2 SVGIG (reference sequence). The CDR3 loop spans 12 amino acids. Deletions cut 8 bases from V and 2 bases from J, with 12 bases between. CDR3 sequence: CAGSGINYGYTF. CDR3 DNA: TGTGCCGGATCAGGGATAAACTATGGCTACACCTTC.

This clone was seen only a few times. For the CDR3, the DNA is TGTGCCAGTAGTATGGCGGGTAACTATGGCTACACCTTC. It codes for CASSMAGNYGYTF. The chain couples TRBV19 to TRBJ1-2; no clear D. This CDR3 region has 13 residues. V dropped 3 bases and J dropped 1 base, with 6 bases sitting between them. The germline CDR1 and CDR2 sequences are LNHDA and SQIVND (reference sequence).

J is TRBJ1-2 and V is TRBV19, with TRBD1 identical over 8 bases. The CDR3 runs 15 residues. Germline CDR1 and CDR2: LNHDA and SQIVND (reference sequence). V trimming: 7 bases; J trimming: 0 bases; junction bases outside the gene matches: 7. As DNA, the CDR3 is TGTGCCAGTAACCTTGGGACAGGCTCTAACTATGGCTACACCTTC. Translation gives CASNLGTGSNYGYTF.